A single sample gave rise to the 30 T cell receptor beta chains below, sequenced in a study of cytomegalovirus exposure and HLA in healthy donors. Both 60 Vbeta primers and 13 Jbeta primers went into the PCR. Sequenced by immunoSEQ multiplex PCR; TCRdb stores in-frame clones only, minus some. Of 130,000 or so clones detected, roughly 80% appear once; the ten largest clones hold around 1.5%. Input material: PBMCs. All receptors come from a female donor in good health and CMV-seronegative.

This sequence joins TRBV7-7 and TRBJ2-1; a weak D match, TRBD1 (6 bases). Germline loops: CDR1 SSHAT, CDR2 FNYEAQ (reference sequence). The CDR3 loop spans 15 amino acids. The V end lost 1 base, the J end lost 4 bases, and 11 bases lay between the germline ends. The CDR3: CASSLEGRGYNEQFF. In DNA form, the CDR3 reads TGTGCCAGCAGCTTAGAGGGCAGGGGTTACAATGAGCAGTTCTTC.

The CDR3 sequence is CASGTSGQPNTDTQYF. The CDR3 bases are TGTGCTAGTGGAACCTCGGGACAGCCGAACACAGATACGCAGTATTTT. The V and J genes are TRBV12-5 and TRBJ2-3; TRBD1 agrees at 7 bases. The germline V gene encodes CDR1 LGHNT and CDR2 FRNRAP. The CDR3 extends over 16 amino acids. Germline trimming cut 6 bases from V and 2 bases from J; bases unmatched to any gene: 11.

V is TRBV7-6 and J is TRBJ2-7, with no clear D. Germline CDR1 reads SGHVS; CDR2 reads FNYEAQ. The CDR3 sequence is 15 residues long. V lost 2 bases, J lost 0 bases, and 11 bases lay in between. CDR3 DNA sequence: TGTGCCAGCAGCTTACTGGGCGTGAGCTCCTACGAGCAGTACTTC. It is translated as CASSLLGVSSYEQYF.

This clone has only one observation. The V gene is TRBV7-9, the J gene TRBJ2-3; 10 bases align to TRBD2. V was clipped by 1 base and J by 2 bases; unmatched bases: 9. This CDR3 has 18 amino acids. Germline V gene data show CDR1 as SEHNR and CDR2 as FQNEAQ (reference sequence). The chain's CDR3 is CASSLEGRAGGPTDTQYF. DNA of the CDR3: TGTGCCAGCAGCTTAGAGGGTCGAGCGGGAGGGCCCACAGATACGCAGTATTTT.

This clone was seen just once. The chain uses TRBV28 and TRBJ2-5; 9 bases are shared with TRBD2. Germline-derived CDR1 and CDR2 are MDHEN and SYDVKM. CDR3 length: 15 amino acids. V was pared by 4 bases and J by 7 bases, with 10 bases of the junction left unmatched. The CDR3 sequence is CASSSAQTSGVTQYF. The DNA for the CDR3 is TGTGCCAGCAGTTCTGCCCAGACTAGCGGAGTGACCCAGTACTTC.

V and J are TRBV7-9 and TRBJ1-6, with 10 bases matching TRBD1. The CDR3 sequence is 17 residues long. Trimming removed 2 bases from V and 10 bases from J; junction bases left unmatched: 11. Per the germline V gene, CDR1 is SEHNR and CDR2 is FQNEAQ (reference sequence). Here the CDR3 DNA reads TGTGCCAGCAGCTTACCAGGATCCTGGGACAGGGGATCACCCCTCCACTTT. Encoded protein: CASSLPGSWDRGSPLHF. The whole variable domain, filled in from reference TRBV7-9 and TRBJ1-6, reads DTGVSQNPRHKITKRGQNVTFRCDPISEHNRLYWYRQTLGQGPEFLTYFQNEAQLEKSRLLSDRFSAERPKGSFSTLEIQRTEQGDSAMYLCASSLPGSWDRGSPLHFGNGTRLTVT.

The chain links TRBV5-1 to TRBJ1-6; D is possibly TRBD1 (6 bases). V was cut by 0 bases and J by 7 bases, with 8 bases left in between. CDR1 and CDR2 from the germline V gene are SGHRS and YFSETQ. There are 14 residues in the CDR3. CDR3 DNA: TGCGCCAGCAGCTTGGGAGGGACAAATTCACCCCTCCACTTT. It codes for CASSLGGTNSPLHF.

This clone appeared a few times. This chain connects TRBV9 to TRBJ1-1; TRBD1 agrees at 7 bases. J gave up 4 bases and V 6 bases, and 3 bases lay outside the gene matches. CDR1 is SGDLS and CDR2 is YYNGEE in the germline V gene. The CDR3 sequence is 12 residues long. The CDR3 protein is CASNSGGTEAFF. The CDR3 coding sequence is TGTGCCAGCAATTCAGGGGGCACTGAAGCTTTCTTT. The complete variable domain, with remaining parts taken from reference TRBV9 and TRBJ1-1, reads DSGVTQTPKHLITATGQRVTLRCSPRSGDLSVYWYQQSLDQGLQFLIQYYNGEERAKGNILERFSAQQFPDLHSELNLSSLELGDSALYFCASNSGGTEAFFGQGTRLTVV.

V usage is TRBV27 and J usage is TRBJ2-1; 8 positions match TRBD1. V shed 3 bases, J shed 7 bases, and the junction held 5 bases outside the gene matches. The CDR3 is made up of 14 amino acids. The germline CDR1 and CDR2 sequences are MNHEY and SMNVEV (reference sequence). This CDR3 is CASSFAGGWNEQFF. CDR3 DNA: TGTGCCAGCAGTTTTGCAGGGGGCTGGAATGAGCAGTTCTTC.

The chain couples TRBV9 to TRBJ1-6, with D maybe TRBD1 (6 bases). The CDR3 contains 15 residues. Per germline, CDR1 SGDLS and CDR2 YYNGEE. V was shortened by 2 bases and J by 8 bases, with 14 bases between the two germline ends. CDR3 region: CASSVGPAGDSPLHF. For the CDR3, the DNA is TGTGCCAGCAGCGTCGGCCCGGCAGGGGATTCACCCCTCCACTTT.

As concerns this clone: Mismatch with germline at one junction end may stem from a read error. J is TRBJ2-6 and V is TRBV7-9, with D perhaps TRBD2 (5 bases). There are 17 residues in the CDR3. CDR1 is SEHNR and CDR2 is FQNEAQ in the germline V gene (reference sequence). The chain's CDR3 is CSSSQRAGLSGANVLTF. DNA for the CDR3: TGTTCCAGCAGCCAGAGGGCGGGCCTCTCTGGGGCCAACGTCCTGACTTTC.

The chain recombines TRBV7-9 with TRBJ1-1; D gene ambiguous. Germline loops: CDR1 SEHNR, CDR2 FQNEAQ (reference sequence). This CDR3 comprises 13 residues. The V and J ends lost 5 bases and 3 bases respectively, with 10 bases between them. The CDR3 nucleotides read TGTGCCAGCAGCCTTTGGGCAGACACTGAAGCTTTCTTT. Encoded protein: CASSLWADTEAFF.

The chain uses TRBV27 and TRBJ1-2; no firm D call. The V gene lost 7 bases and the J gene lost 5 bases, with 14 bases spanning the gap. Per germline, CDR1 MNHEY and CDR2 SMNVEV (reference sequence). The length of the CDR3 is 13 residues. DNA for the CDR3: TGTGCCAGCACAGGCTCGCGGGGATATGGCTACACCTTC. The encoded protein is CASTGSRGYGYTF.

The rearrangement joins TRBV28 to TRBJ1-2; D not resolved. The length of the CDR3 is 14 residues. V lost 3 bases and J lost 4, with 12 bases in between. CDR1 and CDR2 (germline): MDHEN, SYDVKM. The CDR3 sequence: CASSLRESPYGYTF. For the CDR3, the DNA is TGTGCCAGCAGTTTGCGGGAGTCCCCCTATGGCTACACCTTC.

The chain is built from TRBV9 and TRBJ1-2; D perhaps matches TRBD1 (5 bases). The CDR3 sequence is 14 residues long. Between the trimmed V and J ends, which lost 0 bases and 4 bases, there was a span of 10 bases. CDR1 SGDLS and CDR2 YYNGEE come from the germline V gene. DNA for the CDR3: TGTGCCAGCAGCGTAGCAGGGAGGCCCTATGGCTACACCTTC. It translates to CASSVAGRPYGYTF.

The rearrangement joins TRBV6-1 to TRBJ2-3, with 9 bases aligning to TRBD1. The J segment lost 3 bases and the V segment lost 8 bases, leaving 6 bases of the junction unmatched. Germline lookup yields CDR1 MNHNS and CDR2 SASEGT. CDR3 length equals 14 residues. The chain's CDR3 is CASYRDRVTDTQYF. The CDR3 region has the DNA TGTGCCAGCTACCGGGACAGGGTAACAGATACGCAGTATTTT.

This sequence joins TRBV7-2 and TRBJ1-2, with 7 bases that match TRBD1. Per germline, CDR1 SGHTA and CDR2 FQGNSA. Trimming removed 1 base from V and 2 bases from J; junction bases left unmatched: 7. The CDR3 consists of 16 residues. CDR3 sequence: CASSLERTGLNYGYTF. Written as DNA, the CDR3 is TGTGCCAGCAGCTTAGAACGGACAGGCCTGAACTATGGCTACACCTTC.

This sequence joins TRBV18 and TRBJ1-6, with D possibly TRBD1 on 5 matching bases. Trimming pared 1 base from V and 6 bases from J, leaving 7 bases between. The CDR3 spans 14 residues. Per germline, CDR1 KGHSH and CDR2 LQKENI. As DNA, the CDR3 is TGTGCCAGCTCACCACAGGGGTTTAATTCACCCCTCCACTTT. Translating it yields CASSPQGFNSPLHF.

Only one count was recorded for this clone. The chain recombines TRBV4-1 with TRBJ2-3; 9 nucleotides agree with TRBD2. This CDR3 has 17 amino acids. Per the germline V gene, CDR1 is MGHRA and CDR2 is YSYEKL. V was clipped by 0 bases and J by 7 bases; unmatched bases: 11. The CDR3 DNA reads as TGCGCCAGCAGCCAAGATTACCCGGGACTAGCAACATATACGCAGTATTTT. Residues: CASSQDYPGLATYTQYF.

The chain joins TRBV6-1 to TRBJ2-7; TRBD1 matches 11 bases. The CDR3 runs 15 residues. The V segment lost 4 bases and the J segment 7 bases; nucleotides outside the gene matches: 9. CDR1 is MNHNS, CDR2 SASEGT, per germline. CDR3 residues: CASSAIGQGAGEQYF. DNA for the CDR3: TGTGCCAGCAGTGCCATTGGACAGGGGGCTGGAGAGCAGTACTTC.

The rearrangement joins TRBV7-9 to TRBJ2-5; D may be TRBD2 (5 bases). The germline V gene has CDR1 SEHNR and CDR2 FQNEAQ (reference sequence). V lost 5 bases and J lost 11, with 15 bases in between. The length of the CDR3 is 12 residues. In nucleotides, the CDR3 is TGTGCCAGCAGCACCCCAACTGGGGAGCAGTACTTC. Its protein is CASSTPTGEQYF.

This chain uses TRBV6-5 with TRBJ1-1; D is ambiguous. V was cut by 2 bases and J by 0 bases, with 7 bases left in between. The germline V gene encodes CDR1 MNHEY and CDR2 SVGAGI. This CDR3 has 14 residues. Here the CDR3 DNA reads TGTGCCAGCAGTTACGCAGAACTGAACACTGAAGCTTTCTTT. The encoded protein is CASSYAELNTEAFF.

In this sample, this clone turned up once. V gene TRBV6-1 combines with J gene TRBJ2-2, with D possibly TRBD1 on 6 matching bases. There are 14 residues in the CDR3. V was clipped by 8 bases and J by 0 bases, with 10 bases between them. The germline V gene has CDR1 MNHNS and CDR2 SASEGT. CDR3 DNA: TGTGCCAGCTACCGGACAGCGAACACCGGGGAGCTGTTTTTT. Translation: CASYRTANTGELFF.

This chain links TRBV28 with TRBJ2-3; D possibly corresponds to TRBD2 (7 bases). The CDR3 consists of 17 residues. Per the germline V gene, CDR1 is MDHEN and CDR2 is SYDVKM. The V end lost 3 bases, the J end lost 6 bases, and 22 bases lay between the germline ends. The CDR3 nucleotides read TGTGCCAGCAGTTTGACCCTCCCCGGGGGGCGGGGGGATACGCAGTATTTT. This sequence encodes CASSLTLPGGRGDTQYF.

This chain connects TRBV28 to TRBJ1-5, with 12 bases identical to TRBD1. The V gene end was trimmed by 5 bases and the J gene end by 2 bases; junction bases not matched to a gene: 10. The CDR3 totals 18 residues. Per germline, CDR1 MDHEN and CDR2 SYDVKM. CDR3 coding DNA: TGTGCCAGCAGTGGGGGACAGGGGGCGATTATGGGCAATCAGCCCCAGCATTTT. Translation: CASSGGQGAIMGNQPQHF.

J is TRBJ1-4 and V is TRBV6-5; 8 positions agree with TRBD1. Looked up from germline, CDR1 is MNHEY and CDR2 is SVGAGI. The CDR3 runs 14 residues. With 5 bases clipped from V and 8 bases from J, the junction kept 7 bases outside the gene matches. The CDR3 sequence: CASSTDRGWEKLFF. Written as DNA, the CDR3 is TGTGCCAGCAGTACCGACAGGGGATGGGAAAAACTGTTTTTT.

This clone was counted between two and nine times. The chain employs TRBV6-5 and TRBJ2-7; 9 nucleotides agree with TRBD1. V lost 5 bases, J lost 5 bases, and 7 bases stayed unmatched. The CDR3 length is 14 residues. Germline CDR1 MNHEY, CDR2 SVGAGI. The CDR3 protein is CASSPGQGLDEQYF. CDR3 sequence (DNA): TGTGCCAGCAGTCCCGGACAGGGGCTCGACGAGCAGTACTTC.

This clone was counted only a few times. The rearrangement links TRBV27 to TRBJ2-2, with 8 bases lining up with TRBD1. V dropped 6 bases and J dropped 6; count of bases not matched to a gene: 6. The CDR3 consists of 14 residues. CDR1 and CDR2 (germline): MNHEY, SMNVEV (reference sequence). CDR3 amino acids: CASRRTGSAGELFF. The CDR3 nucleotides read TGTGCCAGCAGGCGGACAGGGTCGGCCGGGGAGCTGTTTTTT.

The CDR3 coding sequence is TGTGCCAGCAGCTTAGGACTACAATCTAGCACAGATACGCAGTATTTT. It encodes CASSLGLQSSTDTQYF. The chain uses TRBV7-2 and TRBJ2-3; possible D gene TRBD2, 5 bases. Looked up from germline, CDR1 is SGHTA and CDR2 is FQGNSA. The CDR3 runs to 16 residues. The germline V and J ends were trimmed by 1 base and 0 bases, with 11 bases remaining between them.

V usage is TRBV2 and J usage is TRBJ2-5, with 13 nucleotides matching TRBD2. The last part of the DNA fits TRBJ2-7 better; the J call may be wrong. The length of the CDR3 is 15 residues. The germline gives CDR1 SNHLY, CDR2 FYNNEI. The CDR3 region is CASSERTSGGYEQYF. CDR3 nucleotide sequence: TGTGCCAGCAGTGAACGGACTAGCGGGGGCTACGAGCAGTACTTC.